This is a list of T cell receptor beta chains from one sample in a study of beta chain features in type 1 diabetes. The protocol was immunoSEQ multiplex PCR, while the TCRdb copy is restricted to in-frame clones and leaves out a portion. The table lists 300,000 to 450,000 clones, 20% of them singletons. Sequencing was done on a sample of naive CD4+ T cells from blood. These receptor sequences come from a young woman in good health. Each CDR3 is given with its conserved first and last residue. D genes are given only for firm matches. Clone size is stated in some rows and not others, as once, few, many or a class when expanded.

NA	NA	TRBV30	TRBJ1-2	CAWSKGGYGYTF	TGTGCCTGGAGTAAAGGGGGCTATGGCTACACCTTC
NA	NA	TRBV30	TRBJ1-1	CAWSVLRGRNTEAFF	TGTGCCTGGAGTGTACTGAGAGGGCGGAACACTGAAGCTTTCTTT
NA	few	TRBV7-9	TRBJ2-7	CASSLVVRAHEQYF	TGTGCCAGCAGCTTAGTAGTCAGGGCGCACGAGCAGTACTTC
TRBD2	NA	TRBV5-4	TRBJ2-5	CASSGGGVRETQYF	TGTGCCAGCAGCGGCGGGGGGGTTAGAGAGACCCAGTACTTC
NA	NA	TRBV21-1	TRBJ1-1	CASSKHEGLGTEAFF	TGTGCCAGCAGCAAACACGAGGGATTGGGCACTGAAGCTTTCTTT
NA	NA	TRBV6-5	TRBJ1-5	CASRRQFNQPQHF	TGTGCCAGCAGAAGACAGTTCAATCAGCCCCAGCATTTT
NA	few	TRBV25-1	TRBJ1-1	CASSAAPTGRDFKEAFF	TGTGCCAGCAGTGCGGCGCCGACCGGGAGAGACTTTAAGGAAGCTTTCTTT
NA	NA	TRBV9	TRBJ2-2	CASSPHVTGGELFF	TGTGCCAGCAGCCCCCATGTAACCGGTGGGGAGCTGTTTTTT
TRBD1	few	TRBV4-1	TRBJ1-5	CASSQTVGTGFNQPQHF	TGCGCCAGCAGCCAGACGGTGGGGACAGGGTTTAATCAGCCCCAGCATTTT
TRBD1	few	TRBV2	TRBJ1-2	CASREDRAYGYTF	TGTGCCAGCAGGGAGGACAGGGCCTATGGCTACACCTTC
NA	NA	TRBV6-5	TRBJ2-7	CASSYSVGGYEQYF	TGTGCCAGCAGTTACTCGGTAGGGGGCTACGAGCAGTACTTC
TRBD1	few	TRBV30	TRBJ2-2	CAWRAGTASTGELFF	TGTGCCTGGAGAGCAGGGACAGCCTCCACCGGGGAGCTGTTTTTT
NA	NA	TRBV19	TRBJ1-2	CASLLYGYTF	TGTGCCAGTCTCCTCTATGGCTACACCTTC
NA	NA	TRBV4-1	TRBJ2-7	CASSQPKTGRTYEQYF	TGCGCCAGCAGCCAACCCAAGACAGGGAGGACCTACGAGCAGTACTTC
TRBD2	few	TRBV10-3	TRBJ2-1	CAIRGLAGYNEQFF	TGTGCCATCAGGGGACTAGCGGGGTACAATGAGCAGTTCTTC
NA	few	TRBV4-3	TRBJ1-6	CASSRQGNNSPLHF	TGCGCCAGCAGCCGGCAGGGGAACAATTCACCCCTCCACTTT
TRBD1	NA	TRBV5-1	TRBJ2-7	CASSYAGGEQYF	TGCGCCAGCAGCTACGCAGGGGGCGAGCAGTACTTC
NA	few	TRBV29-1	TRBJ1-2	CSAVGEGTYYGYTF	TGCAGCGCTGTGGGTGAGGGTACCTACTATGGCTACACCTTC
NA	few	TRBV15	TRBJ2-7	CATSRDRGSYEQYF	TGTGCCACCAGCAGAGACAGGGGTTCCTACGAGCAGTACTTC
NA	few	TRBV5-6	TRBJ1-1	CASSLPTPAEAFF	TGTGCCAGCAGCCTACCGACACCGGCTGAAGCTTTCTTT
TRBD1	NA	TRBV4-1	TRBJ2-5	CASSQVDREETQYF	TGCGCCAGCAGCCAAGTTGACAGGGAAGAGACCCAGTACTTC
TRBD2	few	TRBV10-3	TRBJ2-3	CAISSRTSDDTDTQYF	TGTGCCATCAGCTCTCGGACTAGCGACGACACAGATACGCAGTATTTT
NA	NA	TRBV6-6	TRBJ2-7	CASSYSGRGDYEQYF	TGTGCCAGCAGTTACTCGGGTAGAGGTGACTACGAGCAGTACTTC
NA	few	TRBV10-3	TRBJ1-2	CAISESGGNYGYTF	TGTGCCATCAGTGAGTCTGGCGGTAACTATGGCTACACCTTC
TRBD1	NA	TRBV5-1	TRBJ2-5	CASSLAGGETQYF	TGCGCCAGCAGCTTGGCAGGGGGAGAGACCCAGTACTTC
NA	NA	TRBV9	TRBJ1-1	CASSTGEVRSQAFF	TGTGCCAGCAGCACGGGGGAAGTTCGAAGTCAAGCTTTCTTT
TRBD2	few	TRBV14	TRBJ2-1	CASSQDLGTSVWNEQFF	TGTGCCAGCAGCCAGGACCTCGGGACTAGCGTTTGGAATGAGCAGTTCTTC
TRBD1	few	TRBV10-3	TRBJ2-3	CAISDRTGGDTQYF	TGTGCCATCAGTGACCGGACAGGCGGAGATACGCAGTATTTT
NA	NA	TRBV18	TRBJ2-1	CASSPLRNNEQFF	TGTGCCAGCTCACCACTCCGTAACAATGAGCAGTTCTTC
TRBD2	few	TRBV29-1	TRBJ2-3	CSWGGSTDTQYF	TGCAGCTGGGGGGGATCCACAGATACGCAGTATTTT
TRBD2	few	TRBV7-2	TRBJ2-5	CASSSGGEETQYF	TGTGCCAGCAGCTCCGGGGGGGAAGAGACCCAGTACTTC
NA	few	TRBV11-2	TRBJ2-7	CASSFSAYEQYF	TGTGCCAGCAGCTTCAGTGCCTACGAGCAGTACTTC
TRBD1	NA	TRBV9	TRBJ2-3	CASSVGQGAQGDTQYF	TGTGCCAGCAGCGTAGGACAGGGGGCGCAAGGAGATACGCAGTATTTT
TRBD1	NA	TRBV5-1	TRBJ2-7	CASSLNLARQGVHEQYF	TGCGCCAGCAGCTTGAATTTGGCCCGACAGGGCGTCCACGAGCAGTACTTC
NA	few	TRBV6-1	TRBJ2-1	CASSEEGALNNEQFF	TGTGCCAGCAGTGAGGAAGGGGCGCTTAACAATGAGCAGTTCTTC
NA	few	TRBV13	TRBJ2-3	CASSSTLLGSTDTQYF	TGTGCCAGCAGCTCCACGCTACTAGGTAGCACAGATACGCAGTATTTT
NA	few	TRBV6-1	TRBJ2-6	CASSDRDTRSGANVLTF	TGTGCCAGCAGTGACCGGGACACCCGCTCTGGGGCCAACGTCCTGACTTTC
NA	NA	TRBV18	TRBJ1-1	CASSPQVGTEAFF	TGTGCCAGCTCACCCCAGGTTGGCACTGAAGCTTTCTTT
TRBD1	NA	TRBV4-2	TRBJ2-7	CASSQDEVQGASEQYF	TGTGCCAGCAGCCAAGACGAGGTACAGGGGGCATCCGAGCAGTACTTC
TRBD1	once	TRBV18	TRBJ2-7	CASSLAGTGGFEQYF	TGTGCCAGCTCACTCGCCGGGACAGGGGGTTTCGAGCAGTACTTC
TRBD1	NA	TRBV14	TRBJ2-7	CASSRIDRGNHEQYF	TGTGCCAGCAGCCGTATTGACAGGGGCAACCACGAGCAGTACTTC
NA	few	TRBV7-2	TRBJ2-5	CASSGGGGETQYF	TGTGCCAGCAGCGGGGGAGGAGGAGAGACCCAGTACTTC
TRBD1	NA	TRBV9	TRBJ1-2	CASSPGQGNYGYTF	TGTGCCAGCAGTCCGGGACAGGGGAACTATGGCTACACCTTC
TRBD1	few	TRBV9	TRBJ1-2	CASRKTGAHGYTF	TGTGCCAGCAGGAAAACAGGGGCCCATGGCTACACCTTC
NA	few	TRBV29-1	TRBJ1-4	CSVGRHAEKLFF	TGCAGCGTTGGCCGACATGCTGAAAAACTGTTTTTT
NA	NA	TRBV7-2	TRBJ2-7	CASSNRVGEQYF	TGTGCCAGCAGCAACAGGGTGGGGGAGCAGTACTTC
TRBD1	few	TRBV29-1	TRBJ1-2	CSVPQTGSGYTF	TGCAGCGTTCCCCAGACAGGGAGTGGCTACACCTTC
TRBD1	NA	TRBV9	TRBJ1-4	CASSVRQGRNEKLFF	TGTGCCAGCAGCGTACGACAGGGGAGGAATGAAAAACTGTTTTTT
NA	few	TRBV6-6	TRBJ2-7	CASSRTVAYEQYF	TGTGCCAGCAGTCGGACTGTGGCGTACGAGCAGTACTTC
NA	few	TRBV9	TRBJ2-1	CASSVREGEQFF	TGTGCCAGCAGCGTGCGCGAGGGTGAGCAGTTCTTC
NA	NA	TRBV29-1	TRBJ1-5	CSVEDGNSNQPQHF	TGCAGCGTTGAAGACGGGAATAGCAATCAGCCCCAGCATTTT
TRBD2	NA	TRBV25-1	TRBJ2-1	CASSQAGEGYNEQFF	TGTGCCAGCAGTCAAGCGGGAGAGGGTTACAATGAGCAGTTCTTC
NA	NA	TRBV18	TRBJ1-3	CASSQGQSNTIYF	TGTGCCAGCTCCCAAGGACAGTCAAACACCATATATTTT
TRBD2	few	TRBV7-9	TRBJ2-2	CASSQRAGGPTGELFF	TGTGCCAGCAGCCAACGAGCGGGAGGTCCCACCGGGGAGCTGTTTTTT
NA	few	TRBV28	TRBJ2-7	CASSLSREQYF	TGTGCCAGCAGTTTATCCCGCGAGCAGTACTTC
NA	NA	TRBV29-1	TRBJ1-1	CSSGLMNTEAFF	TGCAGCTCAGGGTTGATGAACACTGAAGCTTTCTTT
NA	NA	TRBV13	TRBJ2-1	CTSSFRGEQFF	TGTACCAGCAGCTTTCGGGGTGAGCAGTTCTTC
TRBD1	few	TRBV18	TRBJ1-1	CASSFGGGGANTEAFF	TGTGCCAGCTCATTTGGCGGAGGGGGCGCGAACACTGAAGCTTTCTTT
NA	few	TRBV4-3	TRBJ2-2	CASSLAGRTGELFF	TGCGCCAGCAGCCTTGCCGGGAGAACCGGGGAGCTGTTTTTT
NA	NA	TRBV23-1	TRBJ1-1	CASSRAGTEAFF	TGCGCCAGCAGTCGCGCGGGAACTGAAGCTTTCTTT